This T cell receptor (beta chain) was captured in a study of blood T cell repertoires in COVID-19. Turning to the study itself: Acute and convalescent COVID-19 specimens originated in the United States, Italy and Spain. Sample material is recorded as cDNA or gDNA derived from T cells, B-cell-depleted T cells, or PBMCs.

CDR3 length: 14 residues. Germline V gene data show CDR1 as SGHKS and CDR2 as YYEKEE (reference sequence). V lost 2 bases and J lost 2, with 11 bases in between. The repertoire was sequenced with immunoSEQ multiplex PCR; TCRdb's copy has only in-frame clones and lacks some. The sample lists around 160,000 clones, approximately 80% occurring once. The receptor was derived from an elderly woman with acute or convalescent COVID-19. Sequencing was performed on peripheral blood. V gene TRBV5-5 combines with J gene TRBJ2-7, with D perhaps matching TRBD2 (5 bases). The CDR3 is CASSFVEDPYEQYF. CDR3 coding DNA: TGTGCCAGCAGCTTTGTGGAGGACCCCTACGAGCAGTACTTC. Full variable domain (rest looked up from reference TRBV5-5 and TRBJ2-7): DAGVTQSPTHLIKTRGQQVTLRCSPISGHKSVSWYQQVLGQGPQFIFQYYEKEERGRGNFPDRFSARQFPNYSSELNVNALLLGDSALYLCASSFVEDPYEQYFGPGTRLTVT.